The present T cell receptor beta chain was sequenced within a study of blood T cell repertoires in COVID-19. Study overall: Sources were T cells, B-cell-depleted T cells, or PBMCs; the material itself was cDNA or gDNA.

Germline V gene lookup returns CDR1 MGHDK and CDR2 SYGVNS. The CDR3 has 13 amino acids. V lost 4 bases to trimming and J lost 4 bases, with 10 bases between them. The participants were between about 18 and 90 years old and came from about two dozen US areas. Participants' own reports of clinical history determined their cohort assignment. Libraries were prepared by immunoSEQ multiplex PCR; TCRdb keeps only in-frame clonotypes and omits some of them. The sample has 250,000 or so clones, about 85% seen once. This chain connects TRBV25-1 to TRBJ2-5; D perhaps matches TRBD1 (6 bases). The TCR was taken from a woman in her 50s who had been exposed to COVID-19. Sample: PBMCs or T cells enriched from blood (not recorded which). Here the CDR3 DNA reads TGTGCCAGCAGTGTAACAGGGAGAGAGACCCAGTACTTC. This translates into CASSVTGRETQYF.